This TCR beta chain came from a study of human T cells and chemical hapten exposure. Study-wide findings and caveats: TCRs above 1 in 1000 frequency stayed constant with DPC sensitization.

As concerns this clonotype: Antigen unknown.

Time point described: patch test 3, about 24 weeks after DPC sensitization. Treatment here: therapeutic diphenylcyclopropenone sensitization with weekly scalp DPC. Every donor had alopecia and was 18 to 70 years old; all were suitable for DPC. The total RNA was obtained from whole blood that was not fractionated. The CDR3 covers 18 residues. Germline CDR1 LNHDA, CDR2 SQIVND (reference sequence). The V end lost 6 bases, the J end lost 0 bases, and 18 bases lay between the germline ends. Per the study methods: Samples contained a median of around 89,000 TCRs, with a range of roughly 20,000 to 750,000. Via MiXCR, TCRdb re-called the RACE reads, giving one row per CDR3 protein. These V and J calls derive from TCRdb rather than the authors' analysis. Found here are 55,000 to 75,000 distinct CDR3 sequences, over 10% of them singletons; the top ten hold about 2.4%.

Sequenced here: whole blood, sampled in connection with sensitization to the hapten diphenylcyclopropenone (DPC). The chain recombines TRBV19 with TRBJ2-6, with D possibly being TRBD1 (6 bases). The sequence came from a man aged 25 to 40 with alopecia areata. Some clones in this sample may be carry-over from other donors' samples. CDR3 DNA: TGTGCCAGTAGCATTGCCGGGACATTGATCTCTGGGGCCAACGTCCTGACTTTC. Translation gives CASSIAGTLISGANVLTF.